This is a list of T cell receptor beta chains from one sample in a study of cytomegalovirus exposure and HLA in healthy donors. The data were produced by immunoSEQ multiplex PCR, yet TCRdb's version contains in-frame clones alone and is incomplete. The sample contains roughly 330,000 clones, about 85% of which appear only once. Sequencing used PBMCs. The origin of the receptors is a woman in her twenties or thirties in good health and CMV-seropositive. The CDR3 runs from the conserved cysteine through the conserved F or W. D genes are given only for firm matches. The size entry is marked missing in some rows and otherwise reads once, few, many or a size class.

abundance: .; d_gene: TRBD1; j_gene: TRBJ2-5; v_gene: TRBV19; CDR3nt: TGTGCCAGTAGTCACGGGACAGGGGGCCGAATGAGAGAGACCCAGTACTTC; CDR3aa: CASSHGTGGRMRETQYF
abundance: .; d_gene: .; j_gene: TRBJ2-7; v_gene: TRBV30; CDR3nt: TGTGCCTGGAGTGATGGGGTAGGGTCCTACGAGCAGTACTTC; CDR3aa: CAWSDGVGSYEQYF
abundance: .; d_gene: .; j_gene: TRBJ2-1; v_gene: TRBV9; CDR3nt: TGTGCCAGCAGCGCGGACGCCTTGGCATACAATGAGCAGTTCTTC; CDR3aa: CASSADALAYNEQFF
abundance: .; d_gene: TRBD2; j_gene: TRBJ2-7; v_gene: TRBV9; CDR3nt: TGTGCCAGCAGCGTAGGTCGGGGAAGCGGGAAAGGGTACGAGCAGTACTTC; CDR3aa: CASSVGRGSGKGYEQYF
abundance: few; d_gene: TRBD1; j_gene: TRBJ2-7; v_gene: TRBV27; CDR3nt: TGTGCCAGCAGTGACGGACAGGGGGCGGCCTACGAGCAGTACTTC; CDR3aa: CASSDGQGAAYEQYF
abundance: .; d_gene: .; j_gene: TRBJ1-5; v_gene: TRBV2; CDR3nt: TGTGCCAGCAGTGATGGGAGGGCTAGCAATCAGCCCCAGCATTTT; CDR3aa: CASSDGRASNQPQHF
abundance: once; d_gene: .; j_gene: TRBJ2-3; v_gene: TRBV5-6; CDR3nt: TGTGCCAGCAGCTGGGGACGAAGATCGGATACGCAGTATTTT; CDR3aa: CASSWGRRSDTQYF
abundance: few; d_gene: .; j_gene: TRBJ2-7; v_gene: TRBV4-2; CDR3nt: TGTGCCAGCAGCCAATCCCCCTCCTACGAGCAGTACTTC; CDR3aa: CASSQSPSYEQYF
abundance: few; d_gene: .; j_gene: TRBJ2-7; v_gene: TRBV20-1; CDR3nt: TGCAGTGCTTCGGGGTCCTACGAGCAGTACTTC; CDR3aa: CSASGSYEQYF
abundance: .; d_gene: .; j_gene: TRBJ2-3; v_gene: TRBV6-5; CDR3nt: TGTGCCAGCAGTTCAAGGCTAAGGTGGGGCTCAGATACGCAGTATTTT; CDR3aa: CASSSRLRWGSDTQYF
abundance: .; d_gene: .; j_gene: TRBJ1-1; v_gene: TRBV28; CDR3nt: TGTGCCAGTGGAGAATACAGGGCAACTATTGAAGCTTTCTTT; CDR3aa: CASGEYRATIEAFF
abundance: .; d_gene: TRBD2; j_gene: TRBJ2-7; v_gene: TRBV30; CDR3nt: TGTGCCTGGAGTGGCCCGACTAGCGGGAGCCACGAGCAGTACTTC; CDR3aa: CAWSGPTSGSHEQYF
abundance: .; d_gene: .; j_gene: TRBJ1-5; v_gene: TRBV4-3; CDR3nt: TGCGCCAGCAGCCAAGATTTAGGGAATCAGCCCCAGCATTTT; CDR3aa: CASSQDLGNQPQHF